This is a list of T cell receptor beta chains from one sample in a study of Ad26.COV2.S vaccination and SARS-CoV-2 variants. The assay was immunoSEQ multiplex PCR, and TCRdb's table has in-frame clones only and misses some. Among 250,000 to 300,000 clones listed, around 87% were seen once. The sample was peripheral blood, taken in a trial of Ad26.COV2.S vaccine versus placebo. All receptors come from a person aged 18-60 years who received the Ad26.COV2.S COVID-19 vaccine or a placebo. The conserved cysteine and the conserved F or W are not part of the CDR3 here. Clone size is not always given. Where it is, it says once, few, many or a class for expanded clones.

cdr3_length v_call clone_size cdr3_aa
11 TRBV7-2 once ASSLGLLTEAF
15 TRBV3-1/TRBV3-2 . ASSQGRDGRTNNEQF
14 TRBV6-2/TRBV6-3 . ASSFRGRISDTEAF
12 TRBV5-4 . ASSTKQGRETQY
14 TRBV5-1 . ASSATGTGTRNEQF
13 TRBV18 . ASSPYQGRESPLH
14 TRBV5-1 . ASSFTRTSGQETQY
12 TRBV9 . ASSAYRAPGELF
10 TRBV28 once ASSFESGVGF
12 TRBV4-3 once ASSQDQGSTEAF
12 TRBV7-9 few ASSLTTVNTEAF
12 TRBV6-5 . ASRGDSRRNTIY
12 TRBV3-1/TRBV3-2 . ASSPPLAQETQY
14 TRBV5-4 . ASSLMSSGGHNEQF
11 TRBV6-5 . ASRGGAENIQY
14 TRBV9 . ASSVAPGTGQETQY
13 TRBV19 . ASTPRWGSNQPQH
14 TRBV5-1 . ASSLVWDRGTGELF
12 TRBV11-1 . ASSLDRVNTEAF
10 TRBV6-5 . ASKPSNTEAF
12 TRBV11-1 . ASSLAGGYTEAF
13 TRBV3-1/TRBV3-2 few ASSQVRGRASPLH
12 TRBV6-5 . ASHASGIRNEQF
14 TRBV6-4 many ASSEGSGGGTDTQY
13 TRBV5-1 . ASSFLTGGVGELF
12 TRBV19 . ATAGTSGSETQY
13 TRBV6-5 . ASSPRLAGGHEQY
14 TRBV10-3 once AISESSSGQGDEQY
11 TRBV5-6 once ASSLNGPVGYT